Presented here are 20 T cell receptor beta chains from one specimen sequenced in a study of shared clonotypes between healthy human individuals. This table comes from immunoSEQ multiplex PCR, and its TCRdb copy is limited to in-frame clones, with some not included. In the table there are roughly 2.2 million clones, roughly 92% of which are singletons. The sequencing sample was made of naive CD4+ T cells from PBMCs. Subset of the sample: CD45RA+ positively selected. The receptors were gathered from a man younger than 30 in good health. Some clones in this sample may be carry-over from other donors' samples.

This clone was counted between two and nine times. Other nucleotide sequences in the sample specify the same CDR3. The J gene is TRBJ2-3, the V gene TRBV18; no reliable D call. Germline CDR1 is KGHSH and CDR2 is LQKENI. V lost 0 bases, J lost 3 bases, and 4 bases lay in between. This CDR3 is built from 13 residues. The CDR3 sequence: CASSPPSTDTQYF. As DNA, the CDR3 is TGTGCCAGCTCACCACCGTCGACAGATACGCAGTATTTT.

This chain links TRBV10-1 with TRBJ1-1; weak D call: TRBD1 (6 bases). This CDR3 region has 15 residues. Trimming left V 4 bases short and J 0 bases short, with 12 bases between. Germline V lookup: CDR1 WNHNN, CDR2 SYGVQD (reference sequence). The CDR3 sequence: CASSGSGVLNTEAFF. In nucleotides, the CDR3 is TGCGCCAGCAGTGGGTCAGGGGTCCTGAACACTGAAGCTTTCTTT.

This clone was detected only once. V usage is TRBV7-9 and J usage is TRBJ2-1; 10 nucleotides line up with TRBD2. CDR1 and CDR2 from the germline V gene are SEHNR and FQNEAQ (reference sequence). The V and J ends lost 5 bases and 8 bases, in that order; junction bases with no gene match: 12. The CDR3 sequence is 16 residues long. The chain's CDR3 is CASSHGGASGSDEQFF. The CDR3 DNA follows: TGTGCCAGCAGCCATGGGGGGGCTAGCGGGAGCGATGAGCAGTTCTTC.

The rearrangement uses TRBV18 and TRBJ2-2; D remains ambiguous. The CDR3 contains 15 residues. V shed 8 bases and J shed 4 bases, with 17 bases lying between them. Germline CDR1 and CDR2: KGHSH and LQKENI. The CDR3 sequence is CASPTSISGTGELFF. The CDR3 coding sequence is TGTGCCAGCCCGACCTCTATTTCGGGCACCGGGGAGCTGTTTTTT.

This clone was picked up one time. The chain joins TRBV7-9 to TRBJ2-3; no clear D. Trimming stripped 3 bases from V and 1 base from J, with 14 bases between. Germline loops: CDR1 SEHNR, CDR2 FQNEAQ (reference sequence). The CDR3 loop spans 16 amino acids. The CDR3 DNA reads TGTGCCAGCAGCTTTCGGGCCTCGCAGGGCACAGATACGCAGTATTTT. It yields the protein CASSFRASQGTDTQYF.

The chain combines TRBV9 with TRBJ2-1, with 10 nucleotides matching TRBD1. Germline-derived CDR1 and CDR2 are SGDLS and YYNGEE. The CDR3 has 16 residues. V shed 4 bases and J 6 bases; nucleotides not matched to a gene: 10. CDR3 nucleotides: TGTGCCAGCAGCCCCCGGGGGGACAGGGGAATCAATGAGCAGTTCTTC. This gives the protein CASSPRGDRGINEQFF.

The rearrangement links TRBV6-5 to TRBJ2-3; 12 positions agree with TRBD2. Losses at the gene ends were 8 bases for V and 4 bases for J; bases not matched to a gene: 7. Germline CDR1 reads MNHEY; CDR2 reads SVGAGI. This CDR3 has 15 residues. CDR3 nucleotide sequence: TGTGCCAGCCTTGGACTAGCGGGAAGGCCAGATACGCAGTATTTT. This translates into CASLGLAGRPDTQYF.

The chain has TRBV29-1 and TRBJ2-7; D may be TRBD1 or TRBD2 (6 bases each). In germline, CDR1 is SQVTM, CDR2 ANQGSEA. V was cut by 0 bases and J by 5 bases, with 11 bases left in between. The CDR3 runs to 13 residues. The CDR3 region is CSVEDLGGDEQYF. In nucleotides, the CDR3 is TGCAGCGTTGAAGATCTGGGGGGCGACGAGCAGTACTTC.

Turning to this clone: Other nucleotide sequences from this sample produce the same CDR3. The rearrangement links TRBV28 to TRBJ2-1; 11 bases map to TRBD2. Germline V gene data show CDR1 as MDHEN and CDR2 as SYDVKM. The CDR3 spans 14 residues. V shed 5 bases, J shed 4 bases, and the junction held 1 base outside the gene matches. CDR3 DNA: TGTGCCAGCAGTCTAGCGGGAGGTTACAATGAGCAGTTCTTC. This encodes CASSLAGGYNEQFF. Combining the CDR3 with reference TRBV28 and TRBJ2-1 gives the whole variable domain DVKVTQSSRYLVKRTGEKVFLECVQDMDHENMFWYRQDPGLGLRLIYFSYDVKMKEKGDIPEGYSVSREKKERFSLILESASTNQTSMYLCASSLAGGYNEQFFGPGTRLTVL.

V gene TRBV25-1 combines with J gene TRBJ2-3, with no clear D. CDR3 length: 15 residues. Germline V CDR1 and CDR2: MGHDK, SYGVNS. Trimming took off 1 base at V and 2 bases at J, with 10 bases between the two ends. The CDR3 loop reads CASSELNRNTDTQYF. The CDR3 nucleotides read TGTGCCAGCAGTGAATTGAACAGAAACACAGATACGCAGTATTTT.

In its sample, this clone was seen once. The chain recombines TRBV7-2 with TRBJ2-6, with 7 bases that match TRBD1. Per the germline V gene, CDR1 is SGHTA and CDR2 is FQGNSA. The J segment lost 4 bases and the V segment lost 3 bases, leaving 12 bases of the junction unmatched. CDR3 length equals 18 residues. The CDR3 is CASSFRRQHRGGANVLTF. The CDR3 bases are TGTGCCAGCAGCTTCCGACGTCAACACAGGGGAGGGGCCAACGTCCTGACTTTC.

The chain carries TRBV28 and TRBJ2-6; D gene unclear. Trimming took 6 bases from V and 0 from J, leaving 9 bases between them. Germline lookup yields CDR1 MDHEN and CDR2 SYDVKM. The CDR3 has 15 residues. The CDR3 reads CASSIWASGANVLTF. In DNA form, the CDR3 reads TGTGCCAGCAGCATCTGGGCCTCTGGGGCCAACGTCCTGACTTTC.

J is TRBJ2-1 and V is TRBV10-3; 8 bases agree with TRBD2. V lost 7 bases, J lost 7 bases, and 15 bases stayed unmatched. Per the germline V gene, CDR1 is ENHRY and CDR2 is SYGVKD. This CDR3 is 16 amino acids long. Here the CDR3 reads CAITPTLAGFGNEQFF. As DNA, the CDR3 is TGTGCCATCACCCCCACATTAGCGGGATTCGGGAATGAGCAGTTCTTC.

This sequence joins TRBV11-1 and TRBJ2-5, with D possibly being TRBD2 (5 bases). Germline assignment: CDR1 SGHAT and CDR2 FQDESV (reference sequence). CDR3 size: 13 residues. The V and J ends lost 2 bases and 3 bases respectively, with 7 bases between them. DNA for the CDR3: TGTGCCAGCAGCTTACCGGGGAAAGAGACCCAGTACTTC. This gives the protein CASSLPGKETQYF.

This rearrangement joins TRBV5-8 to TRBJ1-5; D uncertain. CDR3 length: 16 residues. Trimming removed 7 bases from V and 2 bases from J, with 19 bases in between. Germline-derived CDR1 and CDR2 are SGHTS and YDEGEE. CDR3 protein: CASGPRTLPGNQPQHF. The CDR3, as DNA: TGTGCCAGCGGCCCCCGAACCCTTCCCGGCAATCAGCCCCAGCATTTT.

CDR3 sequence: CASSLDGTGPDTQYF. The CDR3 coding sequence is TGCGCCAGCAGCTTGGACGGGACAGGGCCAGATACGCAGTATTTT. The rearrangement uses TRBV5-1 and TRBJ2-3; 9 nucleotides line up with TRBD1. V was clipped by 0 bases and J by 4 bases; unmatched bases: 3. The V gene's germline CDR1 is SGHRS and CDR2 YFSETQ. The CDR3 covers 15 residues.

This rearrangement joins TRBV10-3 to TRBJ1-1, with 9 bases identical to TRBD1. This CDR3 region has 17 residues. V trimming: 5 bases; J trimming: 6 bases; junction bases outside the gene matches: 16. Germline CDR1 and CDR2: ENHRY and SYGVKD. The CDR3 sequence: CAISKLRDRARIPEAFF. In DNA form, the CDR3 reads TGTGCCATCAGTAAGTTAAGGGACAGGGCAAGGATCCCTGAAGCTTTCTTT.

This chain uses TRBV6-1 with TRBJ2-2; tentative D call: TRBD1 (6 bases). CDR1 and CDR2 from the germline V gene are MNHNS and SASEGT. The ends were cut back, 7 bases at V and 5 bases at J, with 11 bases in the middle. The CDR3 loop spans 13 amino acids. CDR3 sequence reads: CASNYRVTGELFF. CDR3 nucleotide sequence: TGTGCCAGCAACTACAGGGTGACCGGGGAGCTGTTTTTT.

This chain links TRBV28 with TRBJ1-4, with 7 bases aligning to TRBD1. The V segment lost 6 bases and the J segment 7 bases; nucleotides outside the gene matches: 8. CDR1 is MDHEN and CDR2 is SYDVKM in the germline V gene. The CDR3 sequence is 14 residues long. CDR3: CASSRTGLREKLFF. CDR3 sequence (DNA): TGTGCCAGCAGCCGGACAGGTCTGCGTGAAAAACTGTTTTTT.

The chain carries TRBV27 and TRBJ2-1; D possibly corresponds to TRBD2 (5 bases). Trimming took 1 base from V and 15 from J, leaving 13 bases between them. Germline CDR1 reads MNHEY; CDR2 reads SMNVEV (reference sequence). This CDR3 region has 12 residues. CDR3 amino acids: CASSLYGVNPFF. The CDR3 DNA is TGTGCCAGCAGTTTATACGGGGTCAACCCGTTCTTC.